What follows are 21 T cell receptor beta chains derived from one specimen sequenced in a study of shared clonotypes between healthy human individuals. CD45RO-negative CD8 cells positively selected for CCR7 made up the naive population, which excluded terminally differentiated effector memory CD45RA+ cells. Generated by immunoSEQ multiplex PCR, the TCRdb table keeps only in-frame clones and is missing some. The table includes 600,000 or so clones, 95% to 98% detected once. Sequenced material: naive CD8+ T cells sorted from blood. The receptors here all came from a man aged 25 to 40 in good health.

The J gene is TRBJ2-2, the V gene TRBV10-3, with 12 bases matching TRBD1. Germline V CDR1 and CDR2: ENHRY, SYGVKD. After removal of 1 base from V and 5 bases from J, the junction contained 5 bases not matched to a gene. The CDR3 contains 17 residues. CDR3 residues: CAISELGQGALTGELFF. The CDR3 nucleotides are TGTGCCATCAGTGAGTTGGGACAGGGGGCGCTTACCGGGGAGCTGTTTTTT.

The chain carries TRBV5-5 and TRBJ2-5; weak D call: TRBD2 (5 bases). Trimming removed 0 bases from V and 4 bases from J, with 13 bases in between. The CDR3 totals 15 residues. Germline-derived CDR1 and CDR2 are SGHKS and YYEKEE (reference sequence). This CDR3 reads CASSLGVGVVETQYF. The CDR3 DNA reads as TGTGCCAGCAGCTTGGGGGTGGGAGTGGTAGAGACCCAGTACTTC.

This chain links TRBV28 with TRBJ1-5; 8 nucleotides align to TRBD1. With 10 bases clipped from V and 5 bases from J, the junction kept 7 bases outside the gene matches. The CDR3 has 13 amino acids. Germline CDR1 and CDR2: MDHEN and SYDVKM. CDR3 DNA: TGTGCCACAGAGGACAGGGTCGATCAGCCCCAGCATTTT. This encodes CATEDRVDQPQHF.

This chain links TRBV6-5 with TRBJ2-2, with D unresolved. The CDR3 is made up of 13 amino acids. From germline, CDR1 is MNHEY and CDR2 SVGAGI. Trimming stripped 0 bases from V and 6 bases from J, with 5 bases between. CDR3 bases: TGTGCCAGCAGTTACTCGGCGGCCGGGGAGCTGTTTTTT. Amino acids: CASSYSAAGELFF.

V and J are TRBV7-9 and TRBJ2-3; D not resolved. CDR1 is SEHNR and CDR2 is FQNEAQ in the germline V gene (reference sequence). Trimming removed 5 bases from V and 2 bases from J, with 8 bases in between. The CDR3 length is 13 residues. The CDR3 DNA sequence: TGTGCCAGCAGCCCCGAAGACACAGATACGCAGTATTTT. Its translation is CASSPEDTDTQYF. The entire variable domain, with the rest obtained from reference TRBV7-9 and TRBJ2-3, is as follows: DTGVSQNPRHKITKRGQNVTFRCDPISEHNRLYWYRQTLGQGPEFLTYFQNEAQLEKSRLLSDRFSAERPKGSFSTLEIQRTEQGDSAMYLCASSPEDTDTQYFGPGTRLTVL.

The chain has TRBV4-1 and TRBJ1-1, with D tentatively TRBD1 (5 bases). Trimming stripped 2 bases from V and 7 bases from J, with 8 bases between. The germline gives CDR1 MGHRA, CDR2 YSYEKL. The CDR3 covers 12 residues. The CDR3 here is CASSQQGLEAFF. The DNA of the CDR3 is TGCGCCAGCAGCCAACAGGGACTTGAAGCTTTCTTT.

This rearrangement joins TRBV4-1 to TRBJ2-1, with TRBD2 matching 9 bases. From germline, CDR1 is MGHRA and CDR2 YSYEKL. The junction had 12 bases not matched to a gene; V was cut back by 3 bases and J by 6 bases. CDR3 size: 17 residues. In nucleotides, the CDR3 is TGCGCCAGCAGCCATATCGATTGGCGGGAGGGCGGCAATGAGCAGTTCTTC. This codes for CASSHIDWREGGNEQFF.

The gene calls are TRBV5-1 and TRBJ1-2; TRBD1 is a possible D gene (5 bases). Germline lookup yields CDR1 SGHRS and CDR2 YFSETQ. Trimming cost V 5 bases and J 3 bases, with 17 bases left between them. This CDR3 region has 15 residues. This chain's CDR3 is CASRLFTGTDYGYTF. For the CDR3, the DNA is TGCGCCAGCAGATTATTCACGGGGACGGACTATGGCTACACCTTC.

The V call is TRBV5-5, the J call TRBJ2-7, with a weak D call TRBD1 (5 bases). The CDR3 is made up of 15 amino acids. Germline lookup yields CDR1 SGHKS and CDR2 YYEKEE (reference sequence). Trimming removed 0 bases at V and 3 bases at J, with 13 bases between. CDR3 bases: TGTGCCAGCAGCTTGGGGCAGGGTTACGACTACGAGCAGTACTTC. It translates to CASSLGQGYDYEQYF.

Concerning this clone: The same CDR3 can be traced to other DNA sequences in this sample. This sequence joins TRBV11-2 and TRBJ1-1; TRBD1 might be the D (5 bases). Germline loops: CDR1 SGHAT, CDR2 FQNNGV. V gave up 8 bases and J gave up 0 bases, with 7 bases separating them. The CDR3 is made up of 12 amino acids. The CDR3 reads CASRGLNTEAFF. The CDR3 DNA sequence: TGTGCCAGCCGGGGCTTGAACACTGAAGCTTTCTTT.

V and J are TRBV4-1 and TRBJ2-7, with D possibly matching TRBD1 (6 bases). Germline V lookup: CDR1 MGHRA, CDR2 YSYEKL. This CDR3 has 14 amino acids. V was pared by 4 bases and J by 3 bases, with 13 bases between. The CDR3 sequence is CASSPPGHLYEQYF. CDR3 nucleotides: TGCGCCAGCAGCCCACCGGGACACCTCTACGAGCAGTACTTC.

This chain uses TRBV9 with TRBJ2-1; 9 bases are shared with TRBD2. V lost 3 bases, J lost 1 base, and 2 bases stayed unmatched. The CDR3 contains 15 residues. CDR1 and CDR2 from the germline V gene are SGDLS and YYNGEE. The chain's CDR3 is CASSATSGSYNEQFF. CDR3 sequence (DNA): TGTGCCAGCAGCGCGACTAGCGGATCCTACAATGAGCAGTTCTTC.

The gene calls are TRBV9 and TRBJ2-7; tentative D call: TRBD2 (6 bases). Germline CDR1 is SGDLS and CDR2 is YYNGEE. The V gene lost 3 bases and the J gene lost 3 bases, with 10 bases spanning the gap. The CDR3 is 13 residues long. CDR3 sequence: CASSAQTSYEQYF. Here the CDR3 DNA reads TGTGCCAGCAGCGCTCAGACTAGCTACGAGCAGTACTTC.

The chain uses TRBV28 and TRBJ2-1; the match to TRBD2 covers 10 bases. The germline V gene encodes CDR1 MDHEN and CDR2 SYDVKM. The ends lost 3 bases at V and 4 bases at J; junction bases unmatched: 12. The CDR3 consists of 18 residues. This CDR3 reads CASSFRSGRALGYNEQFF. CDR3 in DNA: TGTGCCAGCAGTTTTAGGAGCGGGAGGGCCCTCGGATACAATGAGCAGTTCTTC.

This sequence joins TRBV13 and TRBJ2-1; a possible D gene is TRBD2 (6 bases). CDR1 is PRHDT, CDR2 FYEKMQ, per germline (reference sequence). Trimming removed 6 bases from V and 8 bases from J, with 11 bases in between. The CDR3 has 12 amino acids. DNA for the CDR3: TGTGCCAGCAGTTTTGGGGGGTATGAGCAGTTCTTC. Translated: CASSFGGYEQFF.

The chain employs TRBV11-2 and TRBJ2-1, with a weak D call TRBD2 (5 bases). V gave up 4 bases and J gave up 3 bases, with 13 bases separating them. Germline V gene sequence: CDR1 SGHAT, CDR2 FQNNGV. The CDR3 runs to 15 residues. CDR3 coding DNA: TGTGCCAGCAGCTCCCCCAGCGGCCGCTACAATGAGCAGTTCTTC. It encodes CASSSPSGRYNEQFF.

The chain links TRBV14 to TRBJ2-5; TRBD1 aligns across 7 bases. The CDR3 runs 15 residues. The V segment lost 4 bases and the J segment 4 bases; nucleotides outside the gene matches: 9. Germline loops: CDR1 SGHDN, CDR2 FVKESK. The CDR3 is CASSPEGDSGETQYF. CDR3 bases: TGTGCCAGCAGCCCTGAAGGGGACAGCGGAGAGACCCAGTACTTC.

The genes are TRBV5-5 and TRBJ2-7; TRBD2 is a possible D gene (6 bases). The V gene's germline CDR1 is SGHKS and CDR2 YYEKEE (reference sequence). The ends were cut back, 0 bases at V and 3 bases at J, with 13 bases in the middle. The CDR3 loop spans 15 amino acids. The CDR3 DNA reads TGTGCCAGCAGCTTGGAGGAGGGACTTGTCTACGAGCAGTACTTC. As protein: CASSLEEGLVYEQYF.

The chain recombines TRBV6-5 with TRBJ1-5; D is undetermined. CDR1 and CDR2 (germline): MNHEY, SVGAGI. This CDR3 is built from 13 residues. V dropped 8 bases and J dropped 0 bases, with 8 bases sitting between them. DNA of the CDR3: TGTGCCAGCGGGCAGTATAGCAATCAGCCCCAGCATTTT. It codes for CASGQYSNQPQHF.

This clone appeared once. The chain combines TRBV10-3 with TRBJ2-1, with TRBD2 as a possible D gene (5 bases). Trimming shortened V by 10 bases and J by 5 bases, and 12 bases separated the two germline ends. The germline CDR1 and CDR2 sequences are ENHRY and SYGVKD. The CDR3 is made up of 12 amino acids. The CDR3 nucleotides are TGTGCCACCCAAACGGGAAACAATGAGCAGTTCTTC. It is translated as CATQTGNNEQFF.

This clone was detected once. The rearrangement links TRBV9 to TRBJ2-1; possibly TRBD2 for D (5 bases). CDR1 is SGDLS and CDR2 is YYNGEE in the germline V gene. The V end was cut by 7 bases, the J end by 4 bases, with 9 bases between. CDR3 length: 12 residues. The CDR3 is CASGGIYNEQFF. CDR3 DNA sequence: TGTGCCAGCGGAGGTATATACAATGAGCAGTTCTTC.